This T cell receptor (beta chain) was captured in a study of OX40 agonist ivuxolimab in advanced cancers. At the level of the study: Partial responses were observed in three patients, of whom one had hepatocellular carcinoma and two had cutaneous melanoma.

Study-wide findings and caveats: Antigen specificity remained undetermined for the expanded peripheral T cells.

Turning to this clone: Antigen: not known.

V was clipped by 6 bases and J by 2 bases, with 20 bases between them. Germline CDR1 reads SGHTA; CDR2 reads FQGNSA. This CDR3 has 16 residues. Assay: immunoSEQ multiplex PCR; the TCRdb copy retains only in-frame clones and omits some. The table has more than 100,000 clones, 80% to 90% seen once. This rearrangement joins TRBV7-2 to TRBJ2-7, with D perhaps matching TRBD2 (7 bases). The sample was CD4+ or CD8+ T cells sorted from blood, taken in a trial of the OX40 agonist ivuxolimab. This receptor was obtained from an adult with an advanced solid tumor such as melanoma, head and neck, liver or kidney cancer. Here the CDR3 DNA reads TGTGCCAGCAGTTTCGGGGGGAGGGGGGCCCCCTACGAGCAGTACTTC. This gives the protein CASSFGGRGAPYEQYF.